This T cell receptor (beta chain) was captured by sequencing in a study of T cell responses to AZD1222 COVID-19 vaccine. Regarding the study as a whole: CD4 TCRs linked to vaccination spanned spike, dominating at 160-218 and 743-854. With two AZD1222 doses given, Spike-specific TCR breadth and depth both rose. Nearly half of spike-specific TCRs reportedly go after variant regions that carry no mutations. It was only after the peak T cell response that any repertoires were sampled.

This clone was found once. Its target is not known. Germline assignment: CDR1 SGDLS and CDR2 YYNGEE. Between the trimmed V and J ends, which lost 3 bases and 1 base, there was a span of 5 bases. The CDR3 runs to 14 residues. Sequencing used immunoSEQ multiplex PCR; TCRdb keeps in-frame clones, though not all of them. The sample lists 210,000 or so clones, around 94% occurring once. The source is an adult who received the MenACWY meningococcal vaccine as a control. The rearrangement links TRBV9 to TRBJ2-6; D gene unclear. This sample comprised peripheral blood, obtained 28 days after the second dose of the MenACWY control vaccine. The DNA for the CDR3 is TGTGCCAGCAGCGATTTGTCTGGGGCCAACGTCCTGACTTTC. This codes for CASSDLSGANVLTF.